One sample yielded the 26 T cell receptor beta chains listed below, sequenced in a study of regulatory T cells in long-lasting Graves disease. The authors built TCR beta libraries using iRepertoire HTBI primers and Arm-PCR of CDR3 regions. Each CDR3 protein gets one entry after TCRdb re-called the multiplex PCR reads with MiXCR. The repertoire has 400,000 to 500,000 distinct CDR3 sequences, 15% to 20% of them found once; the top ten carry around 11%. Time point reported: newly diagnosed GD, antithyroid drugs for less than 3 months. The TCR library was prepared using RNA isolated from PBMCs. These data were also reused for a study on T cells in Graves' hyperthyroidism and ophthalmopathy.

The source was peripheral blood mononuclear cells (PBMCs), collected at new diagnosis, from a patient treated with antithyroid drugs. All receptors come from a woman aged 30 to 39 with Graves disease.

This clonotype was picked up a small number of times. The chain is built from TRBV28 and TRBJ2-6; D call uncertain. Per germline, CDR1 MDHEN and CDR2 SYDVKM. Trimming stripped 5 bases from V and 6 bases from J, with 8 bases between. The CDR3 is 13 amino acids. As DNA, the CDR3 is TGTGCCAGCAGTCCAGACCCGGCCAACGTCCTGACTTTC. The encoded protein is CASSPDPANVLTF. Looking up the rest from reference TRBV28 and TRBJ2-6 gives the full variable domain: DVKVTQSSRYLVKRTGEKVFLECVQDMDHENMFWYRQDPGLGLRLIYFSYDVKMKEKGDIPEGYSVSREKKERFSLILESASTNQTSMYLCASSPDPANVLTFGAGSRLTVL.

This clonotype was found many times. The chain carries TRBV28 and TRBJ2-7; 10 bases match TRBD2. The CDR3 sequence is 16 residues long. The V segment lost 5 bases and the J segment 1 base; nucleotides outside the gene matches: 8. Germline CDR1 is MDHEN and CDR2 is SYDVKM. The CDR3 DNA reads as TGTGCCAGCAGTCGGGGCGGTAGCGGGGGGTCCTACGAGCAGTACTTC. It yields the protein CASSRGGSGGSYEQYF.

This clonotype showed up just a few times. The chain employs TRBV28 and TRBJ2-5; D remains unclear. The germline V gene encodes CDR1 MDHEN and CDR2 SYDVKM. CDR3 length: 20 residues. V lost 1 base and J lost 4, with 28 bases in between. The CDR3 loop reads CASSLSSVRLVELPRETQYF. Here the CDR3 DNA reads TGTGCCAGCAGTTTATCGAGTGTGCGTCTAGTGGAGCTACCAAGAGAGACCCAGTACTTC. Supplemented by reference TRBV28 and TRBJ2-5, the full variable domain reads DVKVTQSSRYLVKRTGEKVFLECVQDMDHENMFWYRQDPGLGLRLIYFSYDVKMKEKGDIPEGYSVSREKKERFSLILESASTNQTSMYLCASSLSSVRLVELPRETQYFGPGTRLLVL.

The chain has TRBV5-5 and TRBJ2-1; D tentatively fits TRBD1 or TRBD2 (6 bases each). This CDR3 region has 15 residues. V lost 3 bases to trimming and J lost 3 bases, with 13 bases between them. Looked up from germline, CDR1 is SGHKS and CDR2 is YYEKEE (reference sequence). In nucleotides, the CDR3 is TGTGCCAGCAGCTACAGGGACTCCTACTACAATGAGCAGTTCTTC. Its translation: CASSYRDSYYNEQFF.

This clonotype was observed a handful of times. This sequence joins TRBV4-1 and TRBJ1-1; no reliable D call. V was clipped by 1 base and J by 4 bases, with 13 bases between them. Per the germline V gene, CDR1 is MGHRA and CDR2 is YSYEKL. This CDR3 contains 15 residues. CDR3 region: CASSQGLGTGTEAFF. The CDR3 DNA follows: TGCGCCAGCAGCCAAGGGTTGGGAACGGGCACTGAAGCTTTCTTT.

This clonotype was seen at least ten times. This chain links TRBV20-1 with TRBJ2-1; perhaps TRBD1 as D (5 bases). Germline V lookup: CDR1 DFQATT, CDR2 SNEGSKA (reference sequence). The V end was cut by 6 bases, the J end by 4 bases, with 22 bases between. The CDR3 loop spans 16 amino acids. The CDR3 sequence: CSANLGRASSYNEQFF. CDR3 nucleotides: TGCAGTGCCAACCTAGGCAGGGCGTCGAGTTACAATGAGCAGTTCTTC.

As for this clonotype: Since a much larger clone is just one base distant, this may be a read error. V gene TRBV11-2 combines with J gene TRBJ2-2; D is tentatively TRBD1 or TRBD2 (5 bases each). The CDR3 totals 16 residues. CDR1 is SGHAT and CDR2 is FQNNGV in the germline V gene. V lost 6 bases and J 2 bases, leaving 16 bases between the germline ends. The CDR3 DNA reads as TGTGCCAGCAGGCCGACCGGGACCGTAAACACCGGGGAGCTGTTTTTT. Translated: CASRPTGTVNTGELFF. The whole variable domain, remainder taken from reference TRBV11-2 and TRBJ2-2, is EAGVAQSPRYKIIEKRQSVAFWCNPISGHATLYWYQQILGQGPKLLIQFQNNGVVDDSQLPKDRFSAERLKGVDSTLKIQPAKLEDSAVYLCASRPTGTVNTGELFFGEGSRLTVL.

This clonotype was seen at least ten times. This chain links TRBV30 with TRBJ2-7, with 14 bases fitting TRBD2. The J segment lost 4 bases and the V segment lost 2 bases, leaving 7 bases of the junction unmatched. Germline CDR1 GTSNPN, CDR2 SVGIG (reference sequence). This CDR3 spans 16 amino acids. The CDR3 DNA is TGTGCCTGGAGTAACTACGGACTAGCGGGAGGTTACGAGCAGTACTTC. This encodes CAWSNYGLAGGYEQYF.

Notes on this clonotype: With a much larger clone just one base away, this may be a read error. The chain links TRBV11-2 to TRBJ1-4; D call uncertain. There are 16 residues in the CDR3. Germline loops: CDR1 SGHAT, CDR2 FQNNGV. The ends were cut back, 1 base at V and 7 bases at J, with 16 bases in the middle. The CDR3 spells CASSLAFPTKGEKLFF. In DNA, the CDR3 is TGTGCCAGCAGCTTAGCCTTCCCGACGAAGGGTGAAAAACTGTTTTTT.

This clonotype was seen at least ten times. The chain employs TRBV18 and TRBJ2-7; TRBD2 matches 12 bases. Germline-derived CDR1 and CDR2 are KGHSH and LQKENI. The CDR3 is made up of 17 amino acids. V lost 4 bases, J lost 0 bases, and 7 bases stayed unmatched. The CDR3 sequence is CASSRLAGARPSYEQYF. The DNA for the CDR3 is TGTGCCAGCTCACGACTAGCGGGAGCCCGCCCCTCCTACGAGCAGTACTTC.

This clonotype was picked up one time. A much larger clone differs by one base, so this may be a read error. The genes are TRBV5-1 and TRBJ2-7; D is possibly TRBD1 or TRBD2 (5 bases each). V was pared by 0 bases and J by 7 bases, with 23 bases between. The CDR3 has 17 residues. Looked up from germline, CDR1 is SGHRS and CDR2 is YFSETQ. The DNA for the CDR3 is TGCGCCAGCAGCTTGGGTCGACAGCGGCTGACCTACAATGAGCAGTACTTC. Its translation: CASSLGRQRLTYNEQYF.

At least ten counts were recorded for this clonotype. This chain uses TRBV6-1 with TRBJ2-7, with 12 bases matching TRBD2. The germline V gene has CDR1 MNHNS and CDR2 SASEGT. The CDR3 is 14 residues long. The ends lost 6 bases at V and 8 bases at J; junction bases unmatched: 8. The CDR3 reads CASSRLAGDPQQYF. The DNA of the CDR3 is TGTGCCAGCAGCAGACTAGCGGGAGACCCCCAGCAGTACTTC.

The chain uses TRBV19 and TRBJ1-1; maybe TRBD1 (6 bases). This CDR3 comprises 15 residues. Germline CDR1 and CDR2: LNHDA and SQIVND (reference sequence). V dropped 3 bases and J dropped 1 base, with 12 bases sitting between them. The CDR3 DNA follows: TGTGCCAGTAGTATTGAGGGACAACCGAACACTGAAGCTTTCTTT. This gives the protein CASSIEGQPNTEAFF. Full variable domain (missing parts from reference TRBV19 and TRBJ1-1): DGGITQSPKYLFRKEGQNVTLSCEQNLNHDAMYWYRQDPGQGLRLIYYSQIVNDFQKGDIAEGYSVSREKKESFPLTVTSAQKNPTAFYLCASSIEGQPNTEAFFGQGTRLTVV.

This clonotype was seen many times. J is TRBJ2-1 and V is TRBV7-2; D unclear. With 5 bases removed from V and 10 bases from J, the gap between germline ends came to 15 bases. This CDR3 is built from 13 residues. The germline V gene has CDR1 SGHTA and CDR2 FQGNSA. CDR3 in amino acids: CASSTSHYDEQFF. CDR3 sequence (DNA): TGTGCCAGCAGCACATCCCACTATGACGAGCAGTTCTTC.

This chain connects TRBV20-1 to TRBJ2-7; D may be TRBD2 (5 bases). Trimming removed 1 base from V and 3 bases from J, with 10 bases in between. Germline loops: CDR1 DFQATT, CDR2 SNEGSKA (reference sequence). The CDR3 consists of 13 residues. The CDR3 protein is CSARGSGGYEQYF. CDR3 coding DNA: TGCAGTGCTAGAGGGTCAGGAGGCTACGAGCAGTACTTC.

Many counts were recorded for this clonotype. The rearrangement links TRBV12-3 or TRBV12-4 to TRBJ2-7; 8 bases are a match to TRBD1. This CDR3 spans 15 amino acids. Trimming removed 7 bases from V and 7 bases from J; junction bases left unmatched: 15. The CDR3 spells CASTAGQGASREQYF. CDR3 sequence (DNA): TGTGCCAGCACCGCGGGTCAGGGGGCTTCCCGGGAGCAGTACTTC.

This clonotype has at least ten counts. The V gene is TRBV18, the J gene TRBJ1-1, with D perhaps matching TRBD1 (5 bases). CDR1 is KGHSH, CDR2 LQKENI, per germline. The CDR3 extends over 16 amino acids. V was trimmed by 5 bases and J by 1 base, leaving 17 bases between them. Here the CDR3 reads CASSSRGGGSNTEAFF. CDR3 sequence (DNA): TGTGCCAGCTCAAGTAGGGGTGGTGGGTCGAACACTGAAGCTTTCTTT.

This clonotype occurred a few times. J is TRBJ2-2 and V is TRBV2; D possibly uses TRBD1 or TRBD2 (5 bases each). Germline CDR1 is SNHLY and CDR2 is FYNNEI. The CDR3 totals 14 residues. The V gene lost 8 bases and the J gene lost 5 bases, with 15 bases spanning the gap. CDR3 DNA sequence: TGTGCCAGCGAGGCATTCGAGGGGACCGGGGAGCTGTTTTTT. Translation: CASEAFEGTGELFF. Complete variable domain (other parts from reference TRBV2 and TRBJ2-2): EPEVTQTPSHQVTQMGQEVILRCVPISNHLYFYWYRQILGQKVEFLVSFYNNEISEKSEIFDDQFSVERPDGSNFTLKIRSTKLEDSAMYFCASEAFEGTGELFFGEGSRLTVL.

This clonotype was observed at least ten times. The rearrangement joins TRBV7-6 to TRBJ2-5, with D tentatively TRBD1 (5 bases). The CDR3 runs to 14 residues. The germline V gene has CDR1 SGHVS and CDR2 FNYEAQ. V shed 3 bases and J shed 3 bases, with 11 bases lying between them. The CDR3 DNA reads as TGTGCCAGCAGCTTCAGGCAGGGCAAAGAGACCCAGTACTTC. This translates into CASSFRQGKETQYF. Drawing the rest from reference TRBV7-6 and TRBJ2-5, the complete variable domain is GAGVSQSPRYKVTKRGQDVALRCDPISGHVSLYWYRQALGQGPEFLTYFNYEAQQDKSGLPNDRFSAERPEGSISTLTIQRTEQRDSAMYRCASSFRQGKETQYFGPGTRLLVL.

This clonotype was observed a few times. The rearrangement uses TRBV19 and TRBJ2-3, with no clear D. The V end lost 4 bases, the J end lost 4 bases, and 15 bases lay between the germline ends. Per the germline V gene, CDR1 is LNHDA and CDR2 is SQIVND (reference sequence). The CDR3 has 15 amino acids. CDR3 in amino acids: CASSRLTPGSDTQYF. The DNA of the CDR3 is TGTGCCAGTAGTAGATTGACACCTGGCTCAGATACGCAGTATTTT.

The rearrangement links TRBV19 to TRBJ1-2; D not certain. The germline CDR1 and CDR2 sequences are LNHDA and SQIVND (reference sequence). There are 15 residues in the CDR3. V gave up 10 bases and J gave up 0 bases, with 18 bases separating them. In DNA form, the CDR3 reads TGTGCCACCACCAAAGGTAGCAGTCCTAACTATGGCTACACCTTC. It encodes CATTKGSSPNYGYTF.

The chain links TRBV29-1 to TRBJ1-1, with TRBD1 matching over 7 bases. There are 15 residues in the CDR3. V was pared by 0 bases and J by 5 bases, with 9 bases of the junction left unmatched. Germline V lookup: CDR1 SQVTM, CDR2 ANQGSEA. The CDR3 reads CSVEDQGGMSTEAFF. Written as DNA, the CDR3 is TGCAGCGTTGAAGATCAGGGGGGAATGAGTACTGAAGCTTTCTTT. Full variable domain (remainder filled in from reference TRBV29-1 and TRBJ1-1): SAVISQKPSRDICQRGTSLTIQCQVDSQVTMMFWYRQQPGQSLTLIATANQGSEATYESGFVIDKFPISRPNLTFSTLTVSNMSPEDSSIYLCSVEDQGGMSTEAFFGQGTRLTVV.

This chain links TRBV7-9 with TRBJ1-2, with D unclear. This CDR3 region has 14 residues. V lost 1 base and J 5 bases, leaving 11 bases between the germline ends. Germline-derived CDR1 and CDR2 are SEHNR and FQNEAQ (reference sequence). CDR3 sequence: CASSLDATGYGYTF. The CDR3 region has the DNA TGTGCCAGCAGCTTAGACGCTACTGGGTATGGCTACACCTTC.

The V and J genes are TRBV30 and TRBJ2-1; D gene ambiguous. Germline V gene sequence: CDR1 GTSNPN, CDR2 SVGIG (reference sequence). The CDR3 is 12 amino acids. V was clipped by 0 bases and J by 8 bases, with 8 bases between them. The CDR3: CAWSVPGYEQFF. The CDR3 region has the DNA TGTGCCTGGAGTGTACCCGGGTATGAGCAGTTCTTC.

This chain connects TRBV6-1 to TRBJ1-5, with 8 bases lining up with TRBD1. CDR1 and CDR2 from the germline V gene are MNHNS and SASEGT. The V gene end was trimmed by 6 bases and the J gene end by 4 bases; junction bases not matched to a gene: 14. This CDR3 is built from 17 residues. CDR3 DNA: TGTGCCAGCAGAGTTTCTTCCACAGGGGGTTCGAATCAGCCCCAGCATTTT. This translates into CASRVSSTGGSNQPQHF.

On this clonotype: One junction end does not reproduce the germline sequence, and a read error may be involved. The chain uses TRBV7-3 and TRBJ2-7; 7 nucleotides line up with TRBD2. This CDR3 is built from 16 residues. Germline-derived CDR1 and CDR2 are SGHTA and FQGTGA. CDR3 in DNA: TGTGCCAGCAGCGGGCTAACTAGCGTTAACTCCTACGGGCAGTACTTC. Protein sequence: CASSGLTSVNSYGQYF.